What follows are 31 T cell receptor beta chains derived from one specimen sequenced in a study of T cell repertoires in cytomegalovirus infection. TCRdb re-analysed the reads in MiXCR, keeping a single row per CDR3 protein. The profile covers more than 500,000 distinct CDR3 sequences, with 16% appearing a single time and 20% to 30% taken by the ten largest. The sample comprised CD8+ T cells from PBMCs. Receptors originate from a human donor in good health (CMV status not recorded). Some clones in this sample may be carry-over from other donors' samples.

The chain joins TRBV10-3 to TRBJ1-6, with D unresolved. V was shortened by 0 bases and J by 2 bases, with 8 bases between the two germline ends. Germline loops: CDR1 ENHRY, CDR2 SYGVKD. This CDR3 region has 16 residues. CDR3 region: CAISESVPTYNSPLHF. Here the CDR3 DNA reads TGTGCCATCAGTGAGTCAGTGCCCACCTATAATTCACCCCTCCACTTT.

J is TRBJ1-2 and V is TRBV7-9, with 9 positions matching TRBD1. Germline assignment: CDR1 SEHNR and CDR2 FQNEAQ (reference sequence). The ends lost 5 bases at V and 8 bases at J; junction bases unmatched: 12. CDR3 length equals 15 residues. CDR3 bases: TGTGCCAGCAGCAACGGGACAGGGAGAACGCGGGGCTACACCTTC. This translates into CASSNGTGRTRGYTF. Full variable domain (remainder filled in from reference TRBV7-9 and TRBJ1-2): DTGVSQNPRHKITKRGQNVTFRCDPISEHNRLYWYRQTLGQGPEFLTYFQNEAQLEKSRLLSDRFSAERPKGSFSTLEIQRTEQGDSAMYLCASSNGTGRTRGYTFGSGTRLTVV.

The table lists this clonotype with many counts. The V gene is TRBV7-9, the J gene TRBJ2-5; 9 bases line up with TRBD1. Germline V lookup: CDR1 SEHNR, CDR2 FQNEAQ (reference sequence). Trimming cost V 5 bases and J 9 bases; bases outside gene matches: 7. CDR3 length: 13 amino acids. The CDR3 DNA is TGTGCCAGCAGCATGACAGGGGGTTGGGCCCAGTACTTC. This encodes CASSMTGGWAQYF.

The table lists this clonotype with many counts. V and J are TRBV7-9 and TRBJ2-3; 16 positions agree with TRBD2. Germline lookup yields CDR1 SEHNR and CDR2 FQNEAQ (reference sequence). Unmatched junction bases numbered 5, after V lost 5 bases and J lost 6 bases. This CDR3 has 16 amino acids. The DNA of the CDR3 is TGTGCCAGCAGCCCGGGGACTAGCGGGAGGGTCGATACGCAGTATTTT. Its translation is CASSPGTSGRVDTQYF.

The J gene is TRBJ1-4, the V gene TRBV18; TRBD1 matches at 9 bases. Germline lookup yields CDR1 KGHSH and CDR2 LQKENI. Trimming took 2 bases from V and 8 from J; bases not matched to a gene: 6. This CDR3 contains 15 residues. CDR3 residues: CASSPEGQGTEKLFF. CDR3 nucleotide sequence: TGTGCCAGCTCACCAGAAGGACAGGGGACAGAAAAACTGTTTTTT.

This clonotype came up many times. The rearrangement links TRBV10-3 to TRBJ1-1; D gene unclear. V was pared by 2 bases and J by 5 bases, with 9 bases between. Germline assignment: CDR1 ENHRY and CDR2 SYGVKD. The CDR3 is 13 amino acids. This chain's CDR3 is CAISEPPGTEAFF. CDR3 bases: TGTGCCATCAGTGAGCCCCCGGGGACTGAAGCTTTCTTT.

The J gene is TRBJ2-7, the V gene TRBV29-1; D call uncertain. The V gene lost 5 bases and the J gene lost 2 bases, with 10 bases spanning the gap. The CDR3 loop spans 12 amino acids. The V gene's germline CDR1 is SQVTM and CDR2 ANQGSEA. The CDR3 is CSVQMSPYEQYF. Here the CDR3 DNA reads TGCAGCGTTCAGATGAGCCCCTACGAGCAGTACTTC.

The V gene is TRBV4-1, the J gene TRBJ1-5, with 9 positions matching TRBD1. The CDR3 totals 15 residues. J was trimmed by 10 bases and V by 3 bases; bases with no gene match: 10. Germline CDR1 reads MGHRA; CDR2 reads YSYEKL. CDR3 in amino acids: CASSQTMDRGRPQHF. DNA of the CDR3: TGCGCCAGCAGCCAGACTATGGACAGGGGACGACCCCAGCATTTT.

This clonotype was seen many times. V gene TRBV12-5 combines with J gene TRBJ2-1; TRBD2 matches 12 bases. Trimming cost V 1 base and J 3 bases; bases outside gene matches: 7. In germline, CDR1 is LGHNT, CDR2 FRNRAP. The CDR3 runs to 18 residues. CDR3 amino acids: CASGLATTLAGGYNEQFF. CDR3 nucleotides: TGTGCTAGTGGTTTGGCCACTACACTAGCGGGGGGCTACAATGAGCAGTTCTTC. The variable domain in full, with the rest retrieved from reference TRBV12-5 and TRBJ2-1, is DARVTQTPRHKVTEMGQEVTMRCQPILGHNTVFWYRQTMMQGLELLAYFRNRAPLDDSGMPKDRFSAEMPDATLATLKIQPSEPRDSAVYFCASGLATTLAGGYNEQFFGPGTRLTVL.

This clonotype appeared many times. This rearrangement joins TRBV7-3 to TRBJ2-3; 7 bases are shared with TRBD2. There are 16 residues in the CDR3. Trimming cost V 2 bases and J 1 base; bases outside gene matches: 6. Germline lookup yields CDR1 SGHTA and CDR2 FQGTGA. Written as DNA, the CDR3 is TGTGCCAGCAGCTTAGGACTAGTATCTGGCACAGATACGCAGTATTTT. Translating gives CASSLGLVSGTDTQYF.

A remark on this clonotype: It may be a read error: a sequence one base away is much more abundant. A read error is likely, as this CDR3 ends without the conserved phenylalanine or tryptophan. The V call is TRBV11-2, the J call TRBJ1-2; maybe TRBD1 (5 bases). This CDR3 comprises 16 residues. Germline values: CDR1 SGHAT, CDR2 FQNNGV. V lost 5 bases to trimming and J lost 1 base, with 17 bases between them. For the CDR3, the DNA is TGTGCCAGCAGCCTAAGGAGGGACCCATATAACTATGGCTACACCTTA. It codes for CASSLRRDPYNYGYTL.

This clonotype has ten or more counts. CDR3 sequence (DNA): TGTGCCAGCAGTTTGGGCCTAGGTGGCTACACCTTC. Amino acid sequence: CASSLGLGGYTF. The rearrangement uses TRBV12-3 or TRBV12-4 and TRBJ1-2; D is unclear. CDR3 size: 12 residues. V gave up 3 bases and J gave up 7 bases, with 9 bases separating them.

The chain employs TRBV27 and TRBJ2-3, with TRBD1 identical over 9 bases. J lost 5 bases, V lost 4 bases, and 7 bases had no gene match. CDR1 MNHEY and CDR2 SMNVEV come from the germline V gene (reference sequence). The CDR3 extends over 15 amino acids. DNA of the CDR3: TGTGCCAGCAGTTCCCGGGACAGGGCAGGAGATACGCAGTATTTT. It is translated as CASSSRDRAGDTQYF.

V is TRBV7-9 and J is TRBJ1-1; possibly TRBD1 for D (5 bases). Trimming removed 4 bases from V and 0 bases from J, with 12 bases in between. The length of the CDR3 is 15 residues. Germline CDR1 is SEHNR and CDR2 is FQNEAQ (reference sequence). CDR3: CASSSSRELNTEAFF. The CDR3 region has the DNA TGTGCCAGCAGCTCTTCCAGGGAGCTGAACACTGAAGCTTTCTTT.

This clonotype was seen ten or more times. This rearrangement joins TRBV11-2 to TRBJ1-2, with TRBD1 matching over 7 bases. This CDR3 has 13 residues. With 10 bases clipped from V and 4 bases from J, the junction kept 9 bases outside the gene matches. Per the germline V gene, CDR1 is SGHAT and CDR2 is FQNNGV. CDR3 DNA sequence: TGTGCCACTACGACAGGGACACGCTATGGCTACACCTTC. Translation gives CATTTGTRYGYTF.

This clonotype was counted between two and nine times. V and J are TRBV12-3 or TRBV12-4 and TRBJ2-1, with no clear D. The CDR3 has 14 amino acids. V was shortened by 7 bases and J by 3 bases, with 13 bases between the two germline ends. The CDR3 sequence: CASTLSTSYNEQFF. The CDR3 DNA sequence: TGTGCCAGCACCCTTTCGACCAGCTACAATGAGCAGTTCTTC.

This clonotype has ten or more counts. This chain joins TRBV11-2 and TRBJ1-2; tentatively, D is TRBD1 (6 bases). The CDR3 is 14 residues long. Germline V gene lookup returns CDR1 SGHAT and CDR2 FQNNGV. The V end lost 1 base, the J end lost 3 bases, and 9 bases lay between the germline ends. For the CDR3, the DNA is TGTGCCAGCAGCTTAGGACAGGCTGACTATGGCTACACCTTC. It translates to CASSLGQADYGYTF.

As to this clonotype: One end of the junction does not line up with germline, which may come from a read error. CDR3 in amino acids: CASSFDAGTKRELYF. In nucleotides, the CDR3 is TGTGCCAGCAGCTTCGACGCGGGTACCAAGCGGGAGCTGTACTTC. The J gene is TRBJ2-7, the V gene TRBV7-2, with 8 nucleotides matching TRBD2. The CDR3 runs 15 residues. Germline lookup yields CDR1 SGHTA and CDR2 FQGNSA.

This clonotype was counted many times. Written as DNA, the CDR3 is TGTGCCAGCAGTCCCACAGGGGCTAATTCACCCCTCCACTTT. Translated, it gives CASSPTGANSPLHF. The chain has TRBV27 and TRBJ1-6; TRBD1 aligns across 7 bases. J was trimmed by 6 bases and V by 5 bases; bases with no gene match: 4. CDR1 is MNHEY, CDR2 SMNVEV, per germline (reference sequence). This CDR3 comprises 14 residues.

This clonotype was seen repeatedly, ten times or more. V and J are TRBV7-9 and TRBJ1-1; 10 nucleotides match TRBD1. V lost 2 bases to trimming and J lost 0 bases; unmatched junction nucleotides: 3. The CDR3 sequence is 16 residues long. Germline CDR1 and CDR2: SEHNR and FQNEAQ (reference sequence). CDR3 in DNA: TGTGCCAGCAGCTTAAGGACAGGGGGTATGAACACTGAAGCTTTCTTT. Translating gives CASSLRTGGMNTEAFF.

There are many counts of this clonotype. This chain joins TRBV7-6 and TRBJ1-1; a weak D match, TRBD1 (6 bases). Germline V gene sequence: CDR1 SGHVS, CDR2 FNYEAQ. The germline V and J ends were trimmed by 7 bases and 7 bases, with 16 bases remaining between them. This CDR3 is 13 amino acids long. In DNA, the CDR3 is TGTGCCAGCATCCGTCCGTCCAGGGGTGAAGCTTTCTTT. Residues: CASIRPSRGEAFF.

Ten or more counts support this clonotype. V usage is TRBV6-6 and J usage is TRBJ1-2; D not certain. The CDR3 has 16 residues. Trimming took off 6 bases at V and 6 bases at J, with 23 bases between the two ends. CDR1 is MNHNY and CDR2 is SVGAGI in the germline V gene (reference sequence). The DNA for the CDR3 is TGTGCCAGCAGCAACCATCTCGCTAGAGGGCAAAATGGCTACACCTTC. This codes for CASSNHLARGQNGYTF.

This sequence joins TRBV6-6 and TRBJ2-1; possible D gene TRBD2, 5 bases. The CDR3 has 19 amino acids. The germline gives CDR1 MNHNY, CDR2 SVGAGI (reference sequence). V lost 0 bases to trimming and J lost 6 bases, with 24 bases between them. The DNA of the CDR3 is TGTGCCAGCAGTTACTCGACAATCGGCCTAGCATCGAAAGCCAATGAGCAGTTCTTC. Translated: CASSYSTIGLASKANEQFF.

The chain recombines TRBV11-2 with TRBJ1-3, with D hard to call. This CDR3 contains 15 residues. CDR1 SGHAT and CDR2 FQNNGV come from the germline V gene. Deletions cut 6 bases from V and 0 bases from J, with 12 bases between. The CDR3 here is CASSWEKASGNTIYF. The CDR3 DNA reads as TGTGCCAGCAGTTGGGAGAAAGCCTCTGGAAACACCATATATTTT.

The chain links TRBV7-3 to TRBJ2-1; a possible D gene is TRBD2 (5 bases). The germline V gene has CDR1 SGHTA and CDR2 FQGTGA. Trimming took off 5 bases at V and 10 bases at J, with 21 bases between the two ends. The CDR3 contains 15 residues. The CDR3 nucleotides read TGTGCCAGCAGCCTGCGACAAGGTCAGGAGCGGGAGCAGTTCTTC. This gives the protein CASSLRQGQEREQFF.

V and J are TRBV7-9 and TRBJ2-7, with unresolved D. V shed 5 bases and J shed 0 bases, with 8 bases lying between them. The CDR3 is 13 amino acids. Germline V gene sequence: CDR1 SEHNR, CDR2 FQNEAQ (reference sequence). In DNA, the CDR3 is TGTGCCAGCAGCCACCTCAGCTCCTACGAGCAGTACTTC. This gives the protein CASSHLSSYEQYF.

The sample holds many counts of this clonotype. The CDR3 is CASSPEEPGQAYNEQFF. DNA of the CDR3: TGTGCCAGCAGCCCTGAGGAGCCGGGACAGGCCTACAATGAGCAGTTCTTC. This chain joins TRBV14 and TRBJ2-1, with TRBD1 matching over 8 bases. V lost 4 bases and J lost 2; bases outside the gene matches: 10. Germline V lookup: CDR1 SGHDN, CDR2 FVKESK. The CDR3 loop spans 17 amino acids. The full variable domain, in which reference TRBV14 and TRBJ2-1 provide the parts outside the CDR3, is EAGVTQFPSHSVIEKGQTVTLRCDPISGHDNLYWYRRVMGKEIKFLLHFVKESKQDESGMPNNRFLAERTGGTYSTLKVQPAELEDSGVYFCASSPEEPGQAYNEQFFGPGTRLTVL.

This sequence joins TRBV24-1 and TRBJ1-1; TRBD1 might be the D (5 bases). From germline, CDR1 is KGHDR and CDR2 SFDVKD. The CDR3 totals 14 residues. Trimming took 4 bases from V and 5 from J, leaving 13 bases between them. Here the CDR3 reads CATSDSQGGTEAFF. The CDR3 DNA sequence: TGTGCCACCAGTGACTCTCAGGGAGGAACTGAAGCTTTCTTT.

This clonotype was picked up a small number of times. The CDR3: CASSISGTLSYEQYF. The DNA for the CDR3 is TGTGCCAGTAGTATTAGCGGGACCCTTTCCTACGAGCAGTACTTC. The chain couples TRBV19 to TRBJ2-7; TRBD2 matches at 8 bases. In germline, CDR1 is LNHDA, CDR2 SQIVND (reference sequence). After removal of 3 bases from V and 1 base from J, the junction contained 5 bases not matched to a gene. The CDR3 extends over 15 amino acids.

The V and J genes are TRBV4-1 and TRBJ2-7, with D possibly being TRBD2 (6 bases). Germline V CDR1 and CDR2: MGHRA, YSYEKL. The CDR3 has 14 amino acids. Trimming pared 1 base from V and 0 bases from J, leaving 7 bases between. The CDR3: CASSQGDFSYEQYF. CDR3 bases: TGCGCCAGCAGCCAAGGGGACTTCTCCTACGAGCAGTACTTC.

Many counts were recorded for this clonotype. The V call is TRBV4-1, the J call TRBJ2-7; D tentatively fits TRBD1 or TRBD2 (5 bases each). V was shortened by 3 bases and J by 0 bases, with 18 bases between the two germline ends. The CDR3 has 17 amino acids. CDR1 and CDR2 from the germline V gene are MGHRA and YSYEKL. The CDR3 DNA is TGCGCCAGCAGCCAGGGAAAGCTGGCAGGGAGCTCCTACGAGCAGTACTTC. It encodes CASSQGKLAGSSYEQYF.